These 2 T cell receptor beta chains were all obtained from the same sample, sequenced in a study of cytotoxic CD8 clonotypes in ibrutinib-treated CLL. TCRdb's table, derived via immunoSEQ multiplex PCR, lists solely in-frame clones and lacks some. The sample yields about 97,000 clones, almost 80% seen once. This sample comprised PBMCs, obtained after 12 months of ibrutinib treatment. The receptors originated from a human donor with chronic lymphocytic leukemia.

CDR3 protein: CASTPGEVFNQPQHF. The CDR3 bases are TGTGCCAGTACCCCCGGGGAGGTTTTTAATCAGCCCCAGCATTTT. V and J are TRBV19 and TRBJ1-5; no firm D call. The CDR3 totals 15 residues. The germline gives CDR1 LNHDA, CDR2 SQIVND (reference sequence). V shed 7 bases and J shed 4 bases, with 17 bases lying between them.

This chain links TRBV2 with TRBJ1-2; D might be TRBD1 (5 bases). CDR1 is SNHLY and CDR2 is FYNNEI in the germline V gene. The CDR3 has 10 residues. Trimming removed 9 bases from V and 6 bases from J, with 8 bases in between. CDR3 in DNA: TGTGCCAGAGGGGACGATGGCTACACCTTC. Amino acid sequence: CARGDDGYTF.